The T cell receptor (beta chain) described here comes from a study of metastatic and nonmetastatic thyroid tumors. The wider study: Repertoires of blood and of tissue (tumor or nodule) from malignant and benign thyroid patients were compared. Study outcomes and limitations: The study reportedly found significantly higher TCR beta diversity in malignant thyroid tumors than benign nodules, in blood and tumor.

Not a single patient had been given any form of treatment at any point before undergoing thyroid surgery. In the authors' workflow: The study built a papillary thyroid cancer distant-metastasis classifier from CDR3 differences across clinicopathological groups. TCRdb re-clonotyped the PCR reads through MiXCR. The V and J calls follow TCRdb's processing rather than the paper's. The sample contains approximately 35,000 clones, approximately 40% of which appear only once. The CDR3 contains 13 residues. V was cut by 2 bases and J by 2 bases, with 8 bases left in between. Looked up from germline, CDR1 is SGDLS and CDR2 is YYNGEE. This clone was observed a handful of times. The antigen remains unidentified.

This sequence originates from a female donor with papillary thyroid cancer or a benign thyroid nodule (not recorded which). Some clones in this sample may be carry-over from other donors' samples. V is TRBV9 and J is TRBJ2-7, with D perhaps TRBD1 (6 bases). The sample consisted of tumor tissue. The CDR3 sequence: CASSVGQTYEQYF. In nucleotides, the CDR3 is TGTGCCAGCAGCGTGGGACAAACCTACGAGCAGTACTTC.